A selection of T cell receptor beta chains follows, all from one sample in a study of blood T cells in healthy people across ages. MiXCR, applied by TCRdb to the 5' RACE reads, yields one record per CDR3 protein. Of some 550,000 distinct CDR3 sequences listed, around 50% are singletons. Sequencing input: blood. The origin of the receptors is a man aged 80 or over in good health. Each CDR3 is given with its conserved first and last residue. D genes are given only for firm matches. Rows may omit the clone size; those that give it use once, few, many or a size class.

D: .
J: TRBJ2-3
size: .
V: TRBV20-1
CDR3: CSARDRQRTTDTQYF
DNA: TGCAGTGCTAGAGATCGGCAGCGAACCACAGATACGCAGTATTTT

D: .
J: TRBJ2-3
size: .
V: TRBV7-8
CDR3: CASSFTATATDTQYF
DNA: TGTGCCAGCAGCTTTACAGCCACCGCCACAGATACGCAGTATTTT

D: .
J: TRBJ2-7
size: .
V: TRBV6-2/TRBV6-3
CDR3: CASSDLKGFGEQYF
DNA: TGTGCCAGCAGTGACCTAAAGGGTTTCGGCGAGCAGTACTTC

D: .
J: TRBJ1-5
size: .
V: TRBV21-1
CDR3: CATTRGGGNQPQHF
DNA: TGTGCCACCACGAGAGGGGGCGGCAATCAGCCCCAGCATTTT

D: .
J: TRBJ1-2
size: few
V: TRBV20-1
CDR3: CSARGSFESVGYTF
DNA: TGCAGTGCTAGGGGGTCTTTTGAGTCTGTCGGCTACACCTTC

D: .
J: TRBJ2-4
size: .
V: TRBV20-1
CDR3: CSARWRGENIQYF
DNA: TGCAGTGCTAGATGGCGCGGGGAAAACATTCAGTACTTC

D: .
J: TRBJ2-1
size: few
V: TRBV30
CDR3: CAWGGHNPYNEQFF
DNA: TGTGCCTGGGGAGGACACAACCCCTACAATGAGCAGTTCTTC

D: TRBD2
J: TRBJ2-1
size: .
V: TRBV6-6
CDR3: CAGSRDISGEGQFF
DNA: TGTGCCGGCAGCCGTGACATTTCGGGGGAGGGGCAGTTCTTC

D: TRBD1
J: TRBJ1-2
size: .
V: TRBV6-6
CDR3: CASSHDRGGDYGYTF
DNA: TGTGCCAGCAGCCATGACAGGGGAGGAGACTATGGCTACACCTTC

D: TRBD2
J: TRBJ2-5
size: .
V: TRBV28
CDR3: CASAPGGEAQYF
DNA: TGTGCCAGCGCTCCTGGGGGGGAGGCCCAGTACTTC

D: TRBD2
J: TRBJ2-1
size: once
V: TRBV5-1
CDR3: CASSPRTSGPVNEQFF
DNA: TGCGCCAGCAGCCCTCGGACTAGCGGGCCGGTTAATGAGCAGTTCTTC

D: .
J: TRBJ2-2
size: .
V: TRBV25-1
CDR3: CASSDPVGGNTGELFF
DNA: TGTGCCAGCAGTGACCCGGTTGGCGGGAACACCGGGGAGCTGTTTTTT

D: .
J: TRBJ2-7
size: .
V: TRBV4-3
CDR3: CASSQDWAGAYEQYF
DNA: TGCGCCAGCAGCCAAGATTGGGCCGGAGCCTACGAGCAGTACTTC

D: .
J: TRBJ2-3
size: .
V: TRBV29-1
CDR3: CSVENGSPDTQYF
DNA: TGCAGCGTTGAAAACGGGAGTCCAGATACGCAGTATTTT

D: .
J: TRBJ2-7
size: .
V: TRBV12-3/TRBV12-4
CDR3: CASSFFGEEQYF
DNA: TGTGCCAGCAGTTTTTTCGGCGAGGAGCAGTACTTC

D: .
J: TRBJ1-2
size: .
V: TRBV7-2
CDR3: CASSHGTGNYGYTF
DNA: TGTGCCAGCAGCCACGGGACCGGGAACTATGGCTACACCTTC

D: .
J: TRBJ1-5
size: .
V: TRBV3-1
CDR3: CASSQDGPWQTVNQPQHF
DNA: TGTGCCAGCAGCCAAGATGGTCCGTGGCAGACCGTTAATCAGCCCCAGCATTTT

D: .
J: TRBJ2-7
size: many
V: TRBV7-9
CDR3: CASSRGFGFYEQYF
DNA: TGTGCCAGCAGCAGAGGGTTCGGTTTCTACGAGCAGTACTTC

D: .
J: TRBJ2-1
size: once
V: TRBV6-6
CDR3: CASSKQGWLGNEQFF
DNA: TGTGCCAGCAGTAAGCAGGGGTGGTTGGGCAATGAGCAGTTCTTC

D: .
J: TRBJ2-1
size: .
V: TRBV7-3
CDR3: CASSLTDEANEQFF
DNA: TGTGCCAGCAGCTTAACGGACGAAGCGAATGAGCAGTTCTTC

D: TRBD1
J: TRBJ1-1
size: .
V: TRBV2
CDR3: CASSGDRGETEAFF
DNA: TGTGCCAGCAGTGGGGACAGGGGAGAGACTGAAGCTTTCTTT

D: TRBD1
J: TRBJ1-4
size: .
V: TRBV9
CDR3: CASSVGQGSEKLFF
DNA: TGTGCCAGCAGCGTTGGACAGGGATCCGAAAAACTGTTTTTT